Sequencing of this TCR beta chain was carried out in a study of blood T cell repertoires in COVID-19. Background on the study: The United States, Italy and Spain were the sources of the acute and convalescent COVID-19 samples. Sources were T cells, B-cell-depleted T cells, or PBMCs; the material itself was cDNA or gDNA.

CDR3 size: 14 residues. Trimming removed 5 bases from V and 2 bases from J; junction bases left unmatched: 3. CDR1 is SGHAT, CDR2 FQNNGV, per germline. Per the original methods: The assay estimated nucleated cells by amplifying reference gene primers. Here immunoSEQ multiplex PCR was the method, and the copy in TCRdb shows in-frame clones only, minus some. V and J calls and clone size are copied from that table; D and trimming were computed from the DNA. The table records 90,000 or so clones, approximately 88% of them present only once. The chain links TRBV11-2 to TRBJ2-4; 7 bases align to TRBD1. This sequence was found in an elderly man with acute or convalescent COVID-19. The source material was peripheral blood. The chain's CDR3 is CASSLQGTKNIQYF. CDR3 DNA: TGTGCCAGCAGCCTACAGGGGACCAAAAACATTCAGTACTTC. The complete variable domain, with remaining parts taken from reference TRBV11-2 and TRBJ2-4, reads EAGVAQSPRYKIIEKRQSVAFWCNPISGHATLYWYQQILGQGPKLLIQFQNNGVVDDSQLPKDRFSAERLKGVDSTLKIQPAKLEDSAVYLCASSLQGTKNIQYFGAGTRLSVL.